This TCR beta chain was documented in a study of cytotoxic CD8 clonotypes in ibrutinib-treated CLL. This clone turned up a few times. Its cognate antigen is unknown. Study-level results: Treatment saw public clonotypes, which were uncommon, either contract or stay stable.

Germline V CDR1 and CDR2: SEHNR, FQNEAQ (reference sequence). CDR3 length: 15 amino acids. J lost 6 bases, V lost 3 bases, and 7 bases had no gene match. Generated by immunoSEQ multiplex PCR, the TCRdb table keeps only in-frame clones and is missing some. The sample lists about 50,000 clones; roughly three fifths were seen once. The sequence was obtained from a human donor with chronic lymphocytic leukemia. Sequencing was performed on PBMCs, taken after 24 months of ibrutinib treatment. The rearrangement uses TRBV7-9 and TRBJ2-2, with 7 nucleotides matching TRBD1. CDR3 in DNA: TGTGCCAGCAGCTTGCGACAGGGACCCTCCGGGGAGCTGTTTTTT. Protein product: CASSLRQGPSGELFF. The full variable domain, with the rest looked up from reference TRBV7-9 and TRBJ2-2, is DTGVSQNPRHKITKRGQNVTFRCDPISEHNRLYWYRQTLGQGPEFLTYFQNEAQLEKSRLLSDRFSAERPKGSFSTLEIQRTEQGDSAMYLCASSLRQGPSGELFFGEGSRLTVL.